These T cell receptor beta chains were read from a single sample in a study of T cells in Graves' hyperthyroidism and ophthalmopathy. TCRdb used MiXCR to reprocess the multiplex PCR reads, holding one entry per CDR3 protein. Of 150,000 or so distinct CDR3 sequences in the sample, roughly 23% were seen once. Input material: blood. The receptors stem from a woman aged 45 to 65 with Graves' hyperthyroidism that later progressed to Graves' ophthalmopathy. Both conserved end residues are part of each CDR3. The D gene is left open where the match is weak. Rows give clone size only sometimes, using once, few, many, or a class for an expanded clone.

TRBV3-1	TRBJ2-3	.	once	TGTGCCAGCAGCCTCCCCCGGGATACGCAGTATTTT	CASSLPRDTQYF
TRBV19	TRBJ1-1	TRBD1	.	TGTGCCAGTACAGGGGGTAATACGAAGAGCACTGAAGCTTTCTTT	CASTGGNTKSTEAFF
TRBV20-1	TRBJ2-7	TRBD2	many	TGCAGTGCTACTAGCGGGATGAGCTCCTACGAGCAGTACTTC	CSATSGMSSYEQYF
TRBV20-1	TRBJ1-1	.	.	TGCAGTGCTAGAACCCGGGACACGGTGAACACTGAAGCTTTCTTT	CSARTRDTVNTEAFF
TRBV20-1	TRBJ2-1	TRBD2	many	TGCAGTGCCGTTGGCCGGGCTAGCGGGATTAGGTACAATGAGCAGTTCTTC	CSAVGRASGIRYNEQFF
TRBV28	TRBJ2-7	.	many	TGTGCCAGCAGTTCGTTGTGGACGGATCGTTCCTACGAGCAGTACTTC	CASSSLWTDRSYEQYF
TRBV7-2	TRBJ2-2	.	.	TGTGCCAGCAGCCCGATCACCGGGGAGCTGTTTTTT	CASSPITGELFF
TRBV20-1	TRBJ2-1	TRBD2	many	TGCAGTGCTACAGGACTAGCGGGAGATGAGCAGTTCTTC	CSATGLAGDEQFF
TRBV28	TRBJ2-1	TRBD2	many	TGTGCCAGCAGTCTAGGGACTAGCGGGTACCGGCGGACCAATGAGCAGTTCTTC	CASSLGTSGYRRTNEQFF
TRBV19	TRBJ1-2	TRBD1	.	TGTGCCAGTAGGGGGACAGGCTCTAACTATGGCTACACCTTC	CASRGTGSNYGYTF
TRBV20-1	TRBJ2-7	.	.	TGCAGTGCTACATACGGCGCCTACGAGCAGTACTTC	CSATYGAYEQYF
TRBV20-1	TRBJ2-2	TRBD1	.	TGCAGTGCTGACAGGGACGCCGGGGAGCTGTTTTTT	CSADRDAGELFF
TRBV7-9	TRBJ2-5	TRBD2	.	TGTGCCAGCAGCTTACGCCCTAGCGGGGCAGAGACCCAGTACTTC	CASSLRPSGAETQYF
TRBV5-1	TRBJ1-1	.	many	TGCGCCAGCAGCTTGGAGGGATCAACTGAAGCTTTCTTT	CASSLEGSTEAFF
TRBV10-3	TRBJ1-1	.	few	TGTGCCATCAGCGTGACAGCCACTGAAGCTTTCTTT	CAISVTATEAFF
TRBV20-1	TRBJ2-3	.	.	TGCAGTGCTAGAGCATTAGGAATTAGCACAGATACGCAGTATTTT	CSARALGISTDTQYF
TRBV5-1	TRBJ2-5	.	many	TGCGCCAGCAGCTTGGGAGGGTTCGGTGAGACCCAGTACTTC	CASSLGGFGETQYF
TRBV28	TRBJ2-1	TRBD2	.	TGTGCCAGCAGTCCGGCTAGCGGGACTCGGGGGGTCTACAATGAGCAGTTCTTC	CASSPASGTRGVYNEQFF
TRBV18	TRBJ1-6	.	few	TGTGCCAGCTCATATTCAGATTCACCCCTCCACTTT	CASSYSDSPLHF
TRBV20-1	TRBJ2-3	TRBD2	many	TGCAGTGCTAGAGTAAAACTAGCGGGATGGGCAGATACGCAGTATTTT	CSARVKLAGWADTQYF
TRBV5-6	TRBJ1-2	.	few	TGTGCCAGCAGCTTGGTAGGAGCGACGAACTATGGCTACACCTTC	CASSLVGATNYGYTF
TRBV24-1	TRBJ2-5	.	few	TGTGCCACCAGTGCCCTGGCGGGGAGCGAGACCCAGTACTTC	CATSALAGSETQYF
TRBV6-1	TRBJ1-3	.	many	TGTGCCAGCAGGGACGACACTGGCTCTGGAAACACCATATATTTT	CASRDDTGSGNTIYF
TRBV28	TRBJ2-3	TRBD1	.	TGTGCCAGCAGTACGGGCGCAGACAGGGGACGGAGAGATACGCAGTATTTT	CASSTGADRGRRDTQYF
TRBV10-3	TRBJ2-3	.	.	TGTGCCATCAGTGAGAGGTTGGGCACAGATACGCAGTATTTT	CAISERLGTDTQYF
TRBV28	TRBJ2-2	TRBD1	.	TGTGCCAGCAAAAGAGGGACAGGGATCACCGGGGAGCTGTTTTTT	CASKRGTGITGELFF
TRBV2	TRBJ2-7	.	many	TGTGCCAGCAGGTCGGGTCGAGGCCCCTACGAGCAGTACTTC	CASRSGRGPYEQYF
TRBV28	TRBJ2-5	.	few	TGTGCCAGCAGTTTAAGCAGCGTAGAGACCCAGTACTTC	CASSLSSVETQYF
TRBV12-3/TRBV12-4	TRBJ1-1	.	.	TGTGCCAGCAGTATACAGGCGGGGGCCACTGAAGCTTTCTTT	CASSIQAGATEAFF
TRBV19	TRBJ1-5	.	few	TGTGCCAGTAGTATTAGAGAACAGGTCAATCAGCCCCAGCATTTT	CASSIREQVNQPQHF
TRBV15	TRBJ1-4	TRBD1	.	TGTGCCACCAGCAGAGAGGGACAGGGAAATGAAAAACTGTTTTTT	CATSREGQGNEKLFF
TRBV6-1	TRBJ1-2	TRBD1	many	TGTGCCAGCAGCGGGACAGGGGGGAACTATGGCTACACCTTC	CASSGTGGNYGYTF
TRBV6-2/TRBV6-3	TRBJ1-1	TRBD1	many	TGTGCCAGCAGTTATAGCGTACAGGGGTCTATGGCTTTCTTT	CASSYSVQGSMAFF
TRBV2	TRBJ2-2	.	many	TGTGCCAGCACGGGACGAGGGAACACCGGGGAGCTGTTTTTT	CASTGRGNTGELFF
TRBV7-2	TRBJ2-1	TRBD2	many	TGTGCCAGCAGCCCCGGACGGGGACTAGCGGGATTTAATGAGCAGTTCTTC	CASSPGRGLAGFNEQFF
TRBV30	TRBJ1-1	.	many	TGTGCCTGGAGTCTCCTCTCAGAAGCTTTCTTT	CAWSLLSEAFF
TRBV4-1	TRBJ2-5	.	.	TGCGCCAGCAGCCGTACCGGGACGGAACGCCAAGAGACCCAGTACTTC	CASSRTGTERQETQYF
TRBV3-1	TRBJ2-3	TRBD2	many	TGTGCCAGCAGCCAGACTAGCGGGAGCGCAGATACGCAGTATTTT	CASSQTSGSADTQYF
TRBV7-2	TRBJ1-1	TRBD1	many	TGTGCCAGCAGCGAAAGGACAGGTCTGAACACTGAAGCTTTCTTT	CASSERTGLNTEAFF
TRBV20-1	TRBJ1-2	.	many	TGCAGTGCCCCCTCTGTTAGTAACTATGGCTACACCTTC	CSAPSVSNYGYTF
TRBV6-5	TRBJ1-1	.	few	TGTGCCAGCAGTTACCTACAGAGGGACACTGAAGCTTTCTTT	CASSYLQRDTEAFF
TRBV5-8	TRBJ2-1	TRBD2	.	TGTGCCAGCAGCCAGGACGGACTAGCGGGACGGAATGAGCAGTTCTTC	CASSQDGLAGRNEQFF